This TCR beta chain was captured by sequencing in a study of T cell responses to AZD1222 COVID-19 vaccine. CDR3 size: 13 residues. CDR1 is SEHNR and CDR2 is FQNEAQ in the germline V gene (reference sequence). The V and J ends lost 1 base and 5 bases respectively, with 3 bases between them. This clone has just one count. Its matching antigen is unknown. Data came from immunoSEQ multiplex PCR; TCRdb stores just in-frame clones and leaves some out. The data show about 200,000 clones, roughly 91% seen once. The study's findings and limits: Regions 160-218 and 743-854 dominated among vaccine-associated CD4 TCRs spanning spike. The reported proportion of spike-specific TCRs targeting unmutated variant regions was nearly half. Sampling that yielded the repertoires occurred only after the peak T cell response. Just a handful of AZD1222 recipients tested seropositive at baseline.

This sequence originates from an adult in good health. Material: peripheral blood, obtained on day 0 of MenACWY control vaccination. The chain carries TRBV7-9 and TRBJ1-6, with unresolved D. The CDR3 sequence is CASSLGDNSPLHF. The CDR3 DNA reads as TGTGCCAGCAGCTTAGGAGATAATTCACCCCTCCACTTT. Combining the CDR3 with reference TRBV7-9 and TRBJ1-6 gives the whole variable domain DTGVSQNPRHKITKRGQNVTFRCDPISEHNRLYWYRQTLGQGPEFLTYFQNEAQLEKSRLLSDRFSAERPKGSFSTLEIQRTEQGDSAMYLCASSLGDNSPLHFGNGTRLTVT.